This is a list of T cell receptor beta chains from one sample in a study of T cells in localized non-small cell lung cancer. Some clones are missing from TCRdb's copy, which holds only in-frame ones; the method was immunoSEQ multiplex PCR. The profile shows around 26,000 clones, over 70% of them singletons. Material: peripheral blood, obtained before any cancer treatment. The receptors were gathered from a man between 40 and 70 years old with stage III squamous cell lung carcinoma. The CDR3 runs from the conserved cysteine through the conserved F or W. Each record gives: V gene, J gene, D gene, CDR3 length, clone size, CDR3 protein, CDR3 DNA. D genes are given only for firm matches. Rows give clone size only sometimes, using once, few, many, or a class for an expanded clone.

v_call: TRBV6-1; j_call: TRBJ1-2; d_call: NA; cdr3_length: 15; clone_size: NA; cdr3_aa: CASSESGGSWDGYTF; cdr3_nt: TGTGCCAGCAGTGAATCCGGGGGGAGTTGGGATGGCTACACCTTC
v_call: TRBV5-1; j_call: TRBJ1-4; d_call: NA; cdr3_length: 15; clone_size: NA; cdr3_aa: CASSLVAATNEKLFF; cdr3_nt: TGCGCCAGCAGCTTGGTTGCTGCAACTAATGAAAAACTGTTTTTT
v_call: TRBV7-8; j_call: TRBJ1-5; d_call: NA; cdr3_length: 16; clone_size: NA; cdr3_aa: CASSPYLQGNDQPQHF; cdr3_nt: TGTGCCAGCAGCCCATATCTGCAGGGAAACGATCAGCCCCAGCATTTT
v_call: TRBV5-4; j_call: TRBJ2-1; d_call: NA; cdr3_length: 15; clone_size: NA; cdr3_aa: CASSSPGREGNEQFF; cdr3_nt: TGTGCCAGCAGCTCCCCCGGGCGTGAGGGAAACGAGCAGTTCTTC
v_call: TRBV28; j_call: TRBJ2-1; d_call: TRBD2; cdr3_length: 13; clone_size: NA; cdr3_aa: CASSSSGRNEQFF; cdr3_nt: TGTGCCAGCAGCTCTAGCGGGAGGAATGAGCAGTTCTTC
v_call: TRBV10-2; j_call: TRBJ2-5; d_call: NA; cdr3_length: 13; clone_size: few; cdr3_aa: CASSFGGLETQYF; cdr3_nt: TGCGCCAGCAGTTTCGGGGGACTCGAGACCCAGTACTTC
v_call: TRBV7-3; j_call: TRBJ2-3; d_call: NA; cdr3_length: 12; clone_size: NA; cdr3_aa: CASSGGSDTQYF; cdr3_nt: TGTGCCAGCAGCGGGGGGTCAGATACGCAGTATTTT
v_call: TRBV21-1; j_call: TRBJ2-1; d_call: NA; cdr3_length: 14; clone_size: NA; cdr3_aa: CASSRLAGMNEQFF; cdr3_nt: TGTGCCAGCAGCAGACTAGCGGGAATGAATGAGCAGTTCTTC
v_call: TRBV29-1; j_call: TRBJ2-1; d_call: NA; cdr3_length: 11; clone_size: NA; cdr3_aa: CSDQGYNEQFF; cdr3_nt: TGCAGCGACCAGGGATACAATGAGCAGTTCTTC
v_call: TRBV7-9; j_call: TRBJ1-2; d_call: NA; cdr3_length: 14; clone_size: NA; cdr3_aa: CASSGIGHNYGYTF; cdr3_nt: TGTGCCAGCAGCGGGATCGGACACAACTATGGCTACACCTTC
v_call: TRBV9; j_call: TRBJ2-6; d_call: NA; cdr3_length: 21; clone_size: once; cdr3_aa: CASSVEVSYSYRRPGANVLTF; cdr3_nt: TGTGCCAGCAGCGTAGAGGTCTCGTATTCCTACCGGCGTCCTGGGGCCAACGTCCTGACTTTC
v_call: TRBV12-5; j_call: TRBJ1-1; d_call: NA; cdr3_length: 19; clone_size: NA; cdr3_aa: CASGWELGDSIPIPLEAFF; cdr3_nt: TGTGCTAGTGGTTGGGAACTAGGAGACAGCATCCCTATCCCCCTTGAAGCTTTCTTT
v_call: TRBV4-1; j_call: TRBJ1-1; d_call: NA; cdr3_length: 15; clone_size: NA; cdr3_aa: CASSLGVWGNTEAFF; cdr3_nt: TGCGCCAGCAGCCTAGGGGTTTGGGGGAACACTGAAGCTTTCTTT
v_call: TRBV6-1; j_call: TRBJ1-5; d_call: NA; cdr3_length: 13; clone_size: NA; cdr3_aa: CASSESDLWPQHF; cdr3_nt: TGTGCCAGCAGTGAAAGCGATTTATGGCCCCAGCATTTT
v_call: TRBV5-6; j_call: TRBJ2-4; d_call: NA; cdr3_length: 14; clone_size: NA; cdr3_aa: CASSLARGGNIQYF; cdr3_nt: TGTGCCAGCAGCTTGGCCAGGGGGGGAAACATTCAGTACTTC
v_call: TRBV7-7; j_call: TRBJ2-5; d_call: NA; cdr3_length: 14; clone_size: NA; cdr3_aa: CASSGVGAEETQYF; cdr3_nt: TGTGCCAGCAGCGGGGTGGGAGCGGAGGAGACCCAGTACTTC
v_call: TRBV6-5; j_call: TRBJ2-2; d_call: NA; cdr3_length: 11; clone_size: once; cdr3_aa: CASSRTGELFF; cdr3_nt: TGTGCCAGCAGCCGCACCGGGGAGCTGTTTTTT
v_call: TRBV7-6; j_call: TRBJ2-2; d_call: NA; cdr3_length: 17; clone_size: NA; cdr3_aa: CASSDRGTAANTGELFF; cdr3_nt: TGTGCCAGCAGCGACCGTGGGACGGCCGCGAACACCGGGGAGCTGTTTTTT
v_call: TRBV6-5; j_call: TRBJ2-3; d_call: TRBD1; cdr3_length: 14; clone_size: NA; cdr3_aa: CASRPTGLGDTQYF; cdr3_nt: TGTGCCAGCAGACCGACAGGGTTAGGCGATACGCAGTATTTT
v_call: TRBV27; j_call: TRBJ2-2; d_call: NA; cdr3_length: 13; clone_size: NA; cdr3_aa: CASRLPSGGELFF; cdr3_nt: TGTGCCAGCCGACTTCCTTCGGGCGGGGAGCTGTTTTTT
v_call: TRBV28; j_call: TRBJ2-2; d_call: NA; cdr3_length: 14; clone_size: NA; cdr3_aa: CASLFTLATGELFF; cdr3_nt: TGTGCCAGCTTATTTACCTTGGCCACCGGGGAGCTGTTTTTT